This is a list of T cell receptor beta chains from one sample in a study of T cells in Graves' hyperthyroidism and ophthalmopathy. One entry per CDR3 protein, called by TCRdb with MiXCR from the multiplex PCR reads. In the table there are about 290,000 distinct CDR3 sequences, roughly 20% of which are singletons. The sample was blood. These receptors originate from a man in his fifties or sixties with Graves' ophthalmopathy. Each CDR3 is given with its conserved first and last residue. The D gene is left open where the match is weak. Rows give clone size only sometimes, using once, few, many, or a class for an expanded clone.

d_call clone_size j_call v_call cdr3_nt cdr3_aa
TRBD1 . TRBJ2-5 TRBV11-2 TGTGCCAGCAGCTTAGAATCGGGACAGGTGAACCGAGAGACCCAGTACTTC CASSLESGQVNRETQYF
. many TRBJ2-2 TRBV7-3 TGTGCCAGCAGCTTAGGTTCCACCGGGGAGCTGTTTTTT CASSLGSTGELFF
TRBD1 . TRBJ1-2 TRBV7-9 TGTGCCAGCAGCTCGTCCCGGGACAGGGTAGCCTACACCTTC CASSSSRDRVAYTF
TRBD1 few TRBJ2-2 TRBV7-9 TGTGCCAGCAGCTATACAGGGGGCGACACCGGGGAGCTGTTTTTT CASSYTGGDTGELFF
. . TRBJ2-2 TRBV24-1 TGTGCCACCAGTGATTCCCTGGGGCACTCGGGGACCGGGGAGCTGTTTTTT CATSDSLGHSGTGELFF
. few TRBJ2-3 TRBV5-1 TGCGCCAGCAGGGTGGGAAGTAGCACAGATACGCAGTATTTT CASRVGSSTDTQYF
TRBD2 . TRBJ2-3 TRBV9 TGTGCCAGCAACCGACTAGCGGGGCGCACAGATACGCAGTATTTT CASNRLAGRTDTQYF
TRBD1 few TRBJ2-7 TRBV7-3 TGTGCCAGCAGCACAGGGGTGGGTTACGAGCAGTACTTC CASSTGVGYEQYF
. many TRBJ1-2 TRBV28 TGTGCCAGCACCATCCCAGGGGCGCGCGGCTACACCTTC CASTIPGARGYTF
. many TRBJ2-1 TRBV28 TGTGCCAGCAGTTTACTCGGGGGAGTAAATAGGAATGAGCAGTTCTTC CASSLLGGVNRNEQFF
TRBD1 . TRBJ1-5 TRBV19 TGTGCCAGTAGTGGCCCCCTAAAATTCGGGACAGGATCAAGTCGGGGAAATCAGCCCCAGCATTTT CASSGPLKFGTGSSRGNQPQHF
. . TRBJ1-1 TRBV5-1 TGCGCCAGCAGCCCTAGGACCGGGGAAACTGAAGCTTTCTTT CASSPRTGETEAFF
. few TRBJ2-1 TRBV20-1 TGCAGTGCTCGGGGCTTTGGCCTAGACTCCTACAATGAGCAGTTCTTC CSARGFGLDSYNEQFF
TRBD1 many TRBJ2-7 TRBV7-9 TGTGCCAGCAGCTCCACCGGGACAGGGGGCGAGCAGTACTTC CASSSTGTGGEQYF
. many TRBJ2-1 TRBV28 TGTGCCAGCAGCCTCCTCTGGGACCGAGCCTACAATGAGCAGTTCTTC CASSLLWDRAYNEQFF
. few TRBJ2-1 TRBV10-1 TGCGCCAGCAGCGAGGGGTCCTACAATGAGCAGTTCTTC CASSEGSYNEQFF
TRBD2 . TRBJ2-7 TRBV9 TGTGCCAGCAGGGTCAGGACTAGCGGGCACGAGCAGTACTTC CASRVRTSGHEQYF
. . TRBJ2-1 TRBV2 TGTGCCAGCAGGTACGTCCCTCGGGGGAGCTCCTACAATGAGCAGTTCTTC CASRYVPRGSSYNEQFF
. few TRBJ1-5 TRBV7-9 TGTGCCAGCCGGGGAGGGGGAATCAATCAGCCCCAGCATTTT CASRGGGINQPQHF
TRBD1 . TRBJ1-6 TRBV12-3/TRBV12-4 TGTGCCAGCAGTTTACGACAGGGGGCGAATTCACCCCTCCACTTT CASSLRQGANSPLHF
. . TRBJ1-5 TRBV20-1 TGCAGGGCAATAGGGGCCCCCCGCAATCAGCCCCAGCATTTT CRAIGAPRNQPQHF
TRBD2 few TRBJ2-7 TRBV4-1 TGCGCCAGCAGCCTCCGAAGCGGCGGGAGGGCCACCTCCTACGAGCAGTACTTC CASSLRSGGRATSYEQYF
. many TRBJ1-1 TRBV27 TGTGCCAGCAGTTTATCGGGAGCGTGGACTGAAGCTTTCTTT CASSLSGAWTEAFF
. many TRBJ2-1 TRBV7-9 TGTGCCAGCAGACCCGGGATAACAAATGAGCAGTTCTTC CASRPGITNEQFF
TRBD2 few TRBJ2-5 TRBV10-2 TGCGCCAGCGGCTCTAGCGGCCAAGAGACCCAGTACTTC CASGSSGQETQYF